A selection of T cell receptor beta chains follows, all from one sample in a study of shared clonotypes between healthy human individuals. Clones were sequenced by immunoSEQ multiplex PCR, and TCRdb holds only the in-frame ones, with some missing. The repertoire consists of about 2 million clones, with roughly 94% occurring once and the leading ten covering 0.1% to 0.15%. The sequenced sample was naive CD4+ T cells sorted from blood. These receptors came from a man aged 18 to 30 in good health. CDR3s include the opening cysteine and the closing phenylalanine or tryptophan. A D gene is named only where the DNA matches it firmly. Clone size is not always given. Where it is, it says once, few, many or a class for expanded clones.

D	size	V	J	DNA	CDR3
NA	NA	TRBV9	TRBJ1-3	TGTGCCAGCAGCGTAGGGAGTCCAAACTCTGGAAACACCATATATTTT	CASSVGSPNSGNTIYF
TRBD2	NA	TRBV4-2	TRBJ2-1	TGTGCCAGCAGCCTGGGACTAGCGGGGGGGAGCTCCTACAATGAGCAGTTCTTC	CASSLGLAGGSSYNEQFF
TRBD1	NA	TRBV27	TRBJ1-1	TGTGCCAGCAGGCCCTCGGGACAGATGAACACTGAAGCTTTCTTT	CASRPSGQMNTEAFF
NA	NA	TRBV7-8	TRBJ2-7	TGTGCCAGCAGCTTAGCGGAATCCTACGAGCAGTACTTC	CASSLAESYEQYF
NA	NA	TRBV5-1	TRBJ2-7	TGCGCCAGCAGCTACGGACTGGACGACTCCTACGAGCAGTACTTC	CASSYGLDDSYEQYF
NA	NA	TRBV5-1	TRBJ1-2	TGCGCCAGCAGCCCCCCATTTGAGGGAGTAAATGGCTACACCTTC	CASSPPFEGVNGYTF
NA	NA	TRBV5-1	TRBJ1-3	TGCGCCAGCAGCTTAGCAGGCTCAAACTCTGGAAACACCATATATTTT	CASSLAGSNSGNTIYF
NA	NA	TRBV10-2	TRBJ1-5	TGCGCCAGCTCCCGCCAGGGTGATAGCAATCAGCCCCAGCATTTT	CASSRQGDSNQPQHF
TRBD1	NA	TRBV11-2	TRBJ2-5	TGTGCCAGCAGCAAGACAGGGCGCGAGACCCAGTACTTC	CASSKTGRETQYF
TRBD1	NA	TRBV6-5	TRBJ2-3	TGTGCCAGCAGAAGACAGGGGGGTTATACGCAGTATTTT	CASRRQGGYTQYF
NA	NA	TRBV11-3	TRBJ2-7	TGTGCCAGCAGCTTAGGTGGACGGGGATACGAGCAGTACTTC	CASSLGGRGYEQYF
TRBD1	once	TRBV5-1	TRBJ1-4	TGCGCCAGCAGCTTCCTTCCCAGGGGGTTGGCTAATGAAAAACTGTTTTTT	CASSFLPRGLANEKLFF
NA	NA	TRBV15	TRBJ2-3	TGTGCCACCAGCAGCCGGGCGGGCGGGGCCCAAGATACGCAGTATTTT	CATSSRAGGAQDTQYF
TRBD1	once	TRBV7-9	TRBJ1-1	TGTGCCAGCAGCTTCACGGCCGGGACAGGGATTGAAGCTTTCTTT	CASSFTAGTGIEAFF
NA	NA	TRBV2	TRBJ2-7	TGTGCCAGCAGTCCGGACAGAGCCTACGAGCAGTACTTC	CASSPDRAYEQYF
TRBD1	NA	TRBV11-2	TRBJ1-2	TGTGCCAGCAGTCCTCGGGACAGGGATGGTGCTGGCTACACCTTC	CASSPRDRDGAGYTF